A single sample is the source of the 14 T cell receptor beta chains below, sequenced in a study of persistence of HIV-infected CD4 T cells. The stimulus was an HIV-1 Gag 15-mer peptide pool, around 1.1 ug/peptide/mL. CD40L/CD69 double-negative CD45RO-high memory CD4+ T cells were collected. No antigen is known for these receptors. The immunoSEQ assay was version 4, run in survey mode. TCRdb's copy holds only in-frame clones and misses some; the assay was immunoSEQ multiplex PCR. The repertoire includes just over 35,000 clones, 70% to 90% of them detected once, and 5% to 6.5% sits in the top ten. The material was cultured CD4+ T cells from PBMCs, obtained from a patient who received antiretroviral therapy. The receptors originated from an adult with HIV. The donor label of this sample is uncertain.

V gene TRBV19 combines with J gene TRBJ2-6, with D unresolved. Trimming cost V 3 bases and J 7 bases, with 13 bases left between them. The V gene's germline CDR1 is LNHDA and CDR2 SQIVND (reference sequence). CDR3 size: 15 residues. The CDR3 DNA reads TGTGCCAGTAGTATTTCGCCGAGAGGCGCCAACGTCCTGACTTTC. Protein product: CASSISPRGANVLTF. Full variable domain (missing parts from reference TRBV19 and TRBJ2-6): DGGITQSPKYLFRKEGQNVTLSCEQNLNHDAMYWYRQDPGQGLRLIYYSQIVNDFQKGDIAEGYSVSREKKESFPLTVTSAQKNPTAFYLCASSISPRGANVLTFGAGSRLTVL.

The chain couples TRBV27 to TRBJ2-5; D unclear. V was cut by 2 bases and J by 4 bases, with 2 bases left in between. CDR3 length: 11 amino acids. Germline values: CDR1 MNHEY, CDR2 SMNVEV (reference sequence). The CDR3 loop reads CASSLVETQYF. In DNA, the CDR3 is TGTGCCAGCAGTTTAGTAGAGACCCAGTACTTC.

The CDR3 protein is CASSPRLGGGNEQFF. CDR3 in DNA: TGTGCCAGCAGCCCGAGACTAGGCGGGGGGAATGAGCAGTTCTTC. The chain has TRBV7-2 and TRBJ2-1, with 8 bases identical to TRBD2. The ends lost 5 bases at V and 7 bases at J; junction bases unmatched: 10. CDR1 and CDR2 from the germline V gene are SGHTA and FQGNSA. This CDR3 is 15 amino acids long.

V usage is TRBV29-1 and J usage is TRBJ2-3; a weak D match, TRBD2 (5 bases). V was shortened by 6 bases and J by 1 base, with 11 bases between the two germline ends. The CDR3 length is 13 residues. The V gene's germline CDR1 is SQVTM and CDR2 ANQGSEA. DNA of the CDR3: TGCAGCGTAGGAGGAATTGGCACAGATACGCAGTATTTT. It encodes CSVGGIGTDTQYF.

The chain recombines TRBV19 with TRBJ1-2; 7 bases line up with TRBD1. The CDR3 runs 14 residues. V trimming: 4 bases; J trimming: 4 bases; junction bases outside the gene matches: 6. From germline, CDR1 is LNHDA and CDR2 SQIVND (reference sequence). Here the CDR3 DNA reads TGTGCCAGTAGTAGGGTCGGGACAGCCTATGGCTACACCTTC. It encodes CASSRVGTAYGYTF.

This chain connects TRBV6-1 to TRBJ2-3; TRBD2 is a possible D gene (5 bases). This CDR3 is built from 13 residues. V shed 3 bases and J shed 4 bases, with 8 bases lying between them. From germline, CDR1 is MNHNS and CDR2 SASEGT. The CDR3 protein is CASSDRTPDTQYF. The CDR3, as DNA: TGTGCCAGCAGTGATAGGACTCCAGATACGCAGTATTTT.

The chain recombines TRBV5-8 with TRBJ2-3; 7 positions agree with TRBD1. V dropped 0 bases and J dropped 2; count of bases not matched to a gene: 6. The CDR3 loop spans 16 amino acids. Germline CDR1 SGHTS, CDR2 YDEGEE. The CDR3, as DNA: TGTGCCAGCAGCTTGGCAGGGGGAATTAACACAGATACGCAGTATTTT. Protein product: CASSLAGGINTDTQYF. The full variable domain, its missing parts supplied by reference TRBV5-8 and TRBJ2-3, is EAGVTQSPTHLIKTRGQQATLRCSPISGHTSVYWYQQALGLGLQFLLWYDEGEERNRGNFPPRFSGRQFPNYSSELNVNALELEDSALYLCASSLAGGINTDTQYFGPGTRLTVL.

V gene TRBV6-1 combines with J gene TRBJ2-2, with 11 positions matching TRBD2. Trimming removed 4 bases from V and 5 bases from J; junction bases left unmatched: 12. CDR1 is MNHNS and CDR2 is SASEGT in the germline V gene. CDR3 length: 18 residues. The chain's CDR3 is CASSGRASGGPGTGELFF. The CDR3 nucleotides read TGTGCCAGCAGTGGCAGGGCTAGCGGGGGGCCTGGTACCGGGGAGCTGTTTTTT.

CDR3 coding DNA: TGCAGCGTTGAAGATCTCAGAGGAGACTATGGCTACACCTTC. It encodes CSVEDLRGDYGYTF. V gene TRBV29-1 combines with J gene TRBJ1-2, with D unresolved. CDR3 length: 14 amino acids. V was pared by 0 bases and J by 3 bases, with 11 bases between. CDR1 is SQVTM and CDR2 is ANQGSEA in the germline V gene.

The chain employs TRBV10-3 and TRBJ2-7; D uncertain. This CDR3 has 10 residues. With 11 bases removed from V and 2 bases from J, the gap between germline ends came to 7 bases. From germline, CDR1 is ENHRY and CDR2 SYGVKD. The CDR3 DNA reads TGTGCCTCCGGTACCTACGAGCAGTACTTC. This translates into CASGTYEQYF.

This clone was seen only a few times. The rearrangement joins TRBV5-1 to TRBJ1-1; possibly TRBD1 for D (5 bases). The CDR3 sequence is 15 residues long. V was trimmed by 1 base and J by 1 base, leaving 11 bases between them. In germline, CDR1 is SGHRS, CDR2 YFSETQ. CDR3 nucleotide sequence: TGCGCCAGCAGCTTGTTGGGGGGAGGGAACACTGAAGCTTTCTTT. Protein: CASSLLGGGNTEAFF.

The chain is built from TRBV7-3 and TRBJ1-1; possible D gene TRBD1, 6 bases. Germline CDR1 SGHTA, CDR2 FQGTGA. The germline V and J ends were trimmed by 5 bases and 2 bases, with 12 bases remaining between them. The CDR3 is 14 residues long. CDR3 bases: TGTGCCAGCAGCGGGCTCGGGGGCAACACTGAAGCTTTCTTT. This sequence encodes CASSGLGGNTEAFF.

This chain joins TRBV2 and TRBJ2-4, with D possibly matching TRBD2 (6 bases). This CDR3 comprises 12 residues. V lost 7 bases and J 7 bases, leaving 11 bases between the germline ends. Germline CDR1 SNHLY, CDR2 FYNNEI. The CDR3, as DNA: TGTGCCAGCACCTTCGGGACTAACATTCAGTACTTC. It yields the protein CASTFGTNIQYF.

The V call is TRBV5-1, the J call TRBJ2-1; 11 bases align to TRBD1. The trim removed 9 bases at V and 7 bases at J, leaving 12 bases unmatched. Germline loops: CDR1 SGHRS, CDR2 YFSETQ. The CDR3 length is 15 residues. The CDR3 sequence is CATRAWGQGENEQFF. The DNA of the CDR3 is TGCGCCACTAGAGCATGGGGACAGGGGGAGAATGAGCAGTTCTTC.